This T cell receptor (beta chain) was found in a study of blood T cell repertoires in COVID-19. Study-wide context: Whether acute or convalescent, the COVID-19 samples came from the United States, Italy and Spain. Sources were T cells, B-cell-depleted T cells, or PBMCs; the material itself was cDNA or gDNA.

In the authors' methods: The assay estimated nucleated cells by amplifying reference gene primers. The method was immunoSEQ multiplex PCR; TCRdb's version includes in-frame clones alone and lacks a portion of them. V and J calls and clone size are given by that table; D and trimming were obtained from the DNA. The sample contains 83,000 or so clones, roughly 71% of which appear only once. Germline lookup yields CDR1 MDHEN and CDR2 SYDVKM. Germline trimming cut 6 bases from V and 3 bases from J; bases unmatched to any gene: 12. The CDR3 extends over 16 amino acids. V gene TRBV28 combines with J gene TRBJ2-7; 9 bases map to TRBD1. The source of this sequence is a woman over 75 with acute or convalescent COVID-19. Sequencing input: peripheral blood. CDR3 sequence: CASSPPPGTGLYEQYF. CDR3 sequence (DNA): TGTGCCAGCAGCCCTCCCCCTGGGACAGGGCTCTACGAGCAGTACTTC.